This record concerns one T cell receptor beta chain sequence. The source of the sample is a study of regulatory T cells in long-lasting Graves disease. Time point indicated: newly diagnosed GD, antithyroid drugs for less than 3 months. After RNA was extracted from PBMCs, the TCR library was made from it. Diagnosing Graves' disease relied on the American Thyroid Association guidelines. CDR3-region Arm-PCR and iRepertoire HTBI primers produced the TCR beta libraries. TCRdb reanalysed the multiplex PCR reads using MiXCR and keeps one entry per CDR3 protein. The sample has 400,000 to 500,000 distinct CDR3 sequences, 15% seen once. This sample also belongs to another study, concerning T cells in Graves' hyperthyroidism and ophthalmopathy. That source reports: TCR CDR3 regions were first amplified by RT-PCR with HTBI primers.

Here the sequenced sample was peripheral blood mononuclear cells (PBMCs), taken at new diagnosis, from a patient treated with antithyroid drugs. The receptor's source is a woman in her 30s with Graves disease.

The CDR3 is CAWSETGGTEAFF. The DNA for the CDR3 is TGTGCCTGGAGTGAAACAGGGGGCACTGAAGCTTTCTTT. This chain joins TRBV30 and TRBJ1-1, with 8 positions matching TRBD1. Trimming removed 1 base from V and 4 bases from J; junction bases left unmatched: 2. CDR1 is GTSNPN, CDR2 SVGIG, per germline (reference sequence). There are 13 residues in the CDR3. The variable domain in full, completed from reference TRBV30 and TRBJ1-1, reads SQTIHQWPATLVQPVGSPLSLECTVEGTSNPNLYWYRQAAGRGLQLLFYSVGIGQISSEVPQNLSASRPQDRQFILSSKKLLLSDSGFYLCAWSETGGTEAFFGQGTRLTVV.